These 21 T cell receptor beta chains came from one sample sequenced in a study of T cell changes during pregnancy in multiple sclerosis. The method was immunoSEQ multiplex PCR; TCRdb's version includes in-frame clones alone and lacks a portion of them. The sample includes over 45,000 clones, around 92% seen only once; the top ten take 0.91%. Source: CD4+ T cells from peripheral blood mononuclear cells, taken in the second trimester of pregnancy. The receptors stem from a female donor in good health, enrolled as a control in a pregnancy study.

This clone has just one count. The V gene is TRBV6-5, the J gene TRBJ2-7, with 8 bases matching TRBD1. This CDR3 contains 14 residues. Germline V gene lookup returns CDR1 MNHEY and CDR2 SVGAGI. Unmatched junction bases numbered 9, after V lost 7 bases and J lost 4 bases. Written as DNA, the CDR3 is TGTGCCAGCACCCCCGGGACAGGAGGTTACGAGCAGTACTTC. Translated, it gives CASTPGTGGYEQYF.

The V call is TRBV7-9, the J call TRBJ1-3; possible D gene TRBD1, 6 bases. V dropped 5 bases and J dropped 3 bases, with 14 bases sitting between them. The germline V gene has CDR1 SEHNR and CDR2 FQNEAQ (reference sequence). The CDR3 totals 15 residues. Here the CDR3 reads CASSAYRAGGNTIYF. The CDR3 nucleotides are TGTGCCAGCAGCGCATACAGGGCGGGTGGAAACACCATATATTTT.

The chain couples TRBV28 to TRBJ1-1, with a tentative D call TRBD1 (5 bases). The V end was cut by 6 bases, the J end by 7 bases, with 18 bases between. Per the germline V gene, CDR1 is MDHEN and CDR2 is SYDVKM. The CDR3 consists of 14 residues. CDR3 bases: TGTGCCAGCAGCCCACCTGGGGGGACTAATGAAGCTTTCTTT. Residues: CASSPPGGTNEAFF.

The gene calls are TRBV5-1 and TRBJ1-1, with D possibly matching TRBD1 (5 bases). V was shortened by 4 bases and J by 4 bases, with 17 bases between the two germline ends. Germline CDR1 and CDR2: SGHRS and YFSETQ. The CDR3 runs 15 residues. The CDR3 nucleotides are TGCGCCAGCAGCCGTGCCAGAACAGGCGTCACTGAAGCTTTCTTT. It encodes CASSRARTGVTEAFF.

V and J are TRBV9 and TRBJ1-2, with 8 bases aligning to TRBD1. J lost 7 bases, V lost 5 bases, and 10 bases had no gene match. The CDR3 consists of 14 residues. Germline V lookup: CDR1 SGDLS, CDR2 YYNGEE. CDR3 nucleotide sequence: TGTGCCAGCAGTGGCGCCAGGGGGCAGTTTGGCTACACCTTC. Translated, it gives CASSGARGQFGYTF.

The chain couples TRBV6-5 to TRBJ2-1; TRBD2 agrees at 10 bases. V lost 7 bases and J lost 6; bases outside the gene matches: 9. Germline V gene sequence: CDR1 MNHEY, CDR2 SVGAGI. This CDR3 has 15 residues. CDR3 protein: CASTQQAGGFNEQFF. The CDR3 region has the DNA TGTGCCAGCACCCAGCAAGCGGGAGGGTTCAATGAGCAGTTCTTC.

This clone was found once. The chain has TRBV4-1 and TRBJ1-1, with D possibly matching TRBD1 (5 bases). Germline CDR1 is MGHRA and CDR2 is YSYEKL. This CDR3 contains 18 residues. Trimming removed 1 base from V and 5 bases from J, with 23 bases in between. The CDR3 region has the DNA TGCGCCAGCAGCCAAGTATTGACCAGAAAAGGGGTCAAAACTGAAGCTTTCTTT. Translating it yields CASSQVLTRKGVKTEAFF.

The chain couples TRBV5-1 to TRBJ2-5, with D uncertain. This CDR3 has 12 residues. V lost 4 bases to trimming and J lost 1 base, with 5 bases between them. Germline CDR1 and CDR2: SGHRS and YFSETQ. The CDR3 spells CASSLPQETQYF. The CDR3, as DNA: TGCGCCAGCAGCCTCCCCCAAGAGACCCAGTACTTC.

The rearrangement uses TRBV21-1 and TRBJ2-4; TRBD1, the table's D call, was not compared with the DNA. TRBV21-1 is annotated as a pseudogene. This CDR3 is 14 amino acids long. The CDR3, as DNA: TGTGCCAGCAGCGCAAGACAGGGGGCGATCATTCAGTACTTC. It codes for CASSARQGAIIQYF.

The rearrangement links TRBV2 to TRBJ2-5; 10 nucleotides align to TRBD2. Germline V lookup: CDR1 SNHLY, CDR2 FYNNEI. This CDR3 contains 14 residues. V was pared by 8 bases and J by 5 bases, with 8 bases of the junction left unmatched. In nucleotides, the CDR3 is TGTGCCAGCGGGGCTAGCGGGAGTTTGGAGACCCAGTACTTC. Its protein is CASGASGSLETQYF.

The chain has TRBV5-1 and TRBJ2-3; TRBD2 agrees at 10 bases. With 2 bases clipped from V and 6 bases from J, the junction kept 9 bases outside the gene matches. Per germline, CDR1 SGHRS and CDR2 YFSETQ. This CDR3 is 16 amino acids long. The CDR3 sequence is CASSLGASGSLDTQYF. For the CDR3, the DNA is TGCGCCAGCAGCTTAGGGGCTAGCGGGAGTTTGGATACGCAGTATTTT. Based on the CDR3 plus reference TRBV5-1 and TRBJ2-3, the full variable domain is KAGVTQTPRYLIKTRGQQVTLSCSPISGHRSVSWYQQTPGQGLQFLFEYFSETQRNKGNFPGRFSGRQFSNSRSEMNVSTLELGDSALYLCASSLGASGSLDTQYFGPGTRLTVL.

The genes are TRBV18 and TRBJ2-5; 7 bases match TRBD1. V shed 2 bases, J shed 9 bases, and the junction held 3 bases outside the gene matches. The CDR3 extends over 12 amino acids. CDR1 and CDR2 (germline): KGHSH, LQKENI. This CDR3 reads CASSPDDRAQYF. The CDR3 nucleotides read TGTGCCAGCTCACCAGACGACAGGGCCCAGTACTTC.

The chain has TRBV7-8 and TRBJ1-2; D not certain. The CDR3 contains 13 residues. Germline CDR1 reads SGHVS; CDR2 reads FQNEAQ. V was cut by 4 bases and J by 5 bases, with 11 bases left in between. The CDR3 protein is CASSSTGRYGYTF. CDR3 coding DNA: TGTGCCAGCAGCTCAACCGGGAGATATGGCTACACCTTC.

The chain has TRBV9 and TRBJ1-2; 10 nucleotides align to TRBD1. Trimming removed 4 bases from V and 8 bases from J; junction bases left unmatched: 11. Germline loops: CDR1 SGDLS, CDR2 YYNGEE. The CDR3 covers 15 residues. CDR3 residues: CASSLRGTGVGGYTF. DNA of the CDR3: TGTGCCAGCAGCCTCCGAGGGACAGGGGTTGGGGGCTACACCTTC.

This clone has just one count. The J gene is TRBJ2-5, the V gene TRBV29-1; TRBD1 matches at 8 bases. Germline CDR1 and CDR2: SQVTM and ANQGSEA. This CDR3 is 14 amino acids long. Trimming removed 7 bases from V and 5 bases from J; junction bases left unmatched: 12. The CDR3 region has the DNA TGCAGCGGCACAGGGGGAAGGGCTGAGGAGACCCAGTACTTC. This encodes CSGTGGRAEETQYF.

This chain joins TRBV18 and TRBJ1-1, with TRBD1 identical over 9 bases. V lost 3 bases, J lost 5 bases, and 7 bases stayed unmatched. From germline, CDR1 is KGHSH and CDR2 LQKENI. The CDR3 sequence is 15 residues long. CDR3 region: CASSPETGGGTEAFF. The CDR3 DNA reads as TGTGCCAGCTCACCCGAAACAGGGGGCGGGACTGAAGCTTTCTTT.

The gene calls are TRBV19 and TRBJ1-2, with D tentatively TRBD1 (5 bases). The germline CDR1 and CDR2 sequences are LNHDA and SQIVND (reference sequence). V was cut by 7 bases and J by 4 bases, with 10 bases left in between. The CDR3 length is 12 residues. The CDR3 nucleotides are TGTGCCAGTAAGGACACGATCTATGGCTACACCTTC. Protein product: CASKDTIYGYTF.

This clone was observed once. The chain uses TRBV28 and TRBJ1-5; the D is unclear. V was trimmed by 7 bases and J by 7 bases, leaving 11 bases between them. Per germline, CDR1 MDHEN and CDR2 SYDVKM. This CDR3 region has 12 residues. The CDR3: CASTYSGQPQHF. The CDR3 bases are TGTGCCAGCACTTACTCCGGGCAGCCCCAGCATTTT.

V is TRBV25-1 and J is TRBJ2-3; D might be TRBD1 (5 bases). Trimming removed 9 bases from V and 5 bases from J, with 12 bases in between. Germline V CDR1 and CDR2: MGHDK, SYGVNS. The length of the CDR3 is 12 residues. This CDR3 is CASTIQGDTQYF. As DNA, the CDR3 is TGTGCCAGTACCATCCAGGGAGATACGCAGTATTTT.

This clone was recorded once. This chain joins TRBV6-1 and TRBJ1-5; D gene ambiguous. The CDR3 is made up of 15 amino acids. Germline CDR1 and CDR2: MNHNS and SASEGT. V lost 7 bases to trimming and J lost 1 base, with 14 bases between them. CDR3 in amino acids: CASNRVGRSNQPQHF. The CDR3 DNA is TGTGCCAGCAATAGGGTCGGGAGGAGCAATCAGCCCCAGCATTTT.

The gene calls are TRBV30 and TRBJ2-7, with D perhaps matching TRBD1 (7 bases). There are 15 residues in the CDR3. Between the trimmed V and J ends, which lost 4 bases and 5 bases, there was a span of 21 bases. Germline-derived CDR1 and CDR2 are GTSNPN and SVGIG (reference sequence). The CDR3 here is CAWKWGETGDHEQYF. The CDR3 bases are TGTGCCTGGAAATGGGGGGAAACAGGGGACCACGAGCAGTACTTC.